This is a list of T cell receptor beta chains from one sample in a study of identical twins. In TCRdb, the 5' RACE reads were re-called with MiXCR into one record per CDR3 protein. The table includes approximately 1.8 million distinct CDR3 sequences, about 31% detected once. Sample: cord blood. Source of these receptors: a newborn girl in good health. Each CDR3 is given with its conserved first and last residue. D genes are given only for firm matches. The size of a clone is reported for some rows only, either as once, few or many, or as a class for expanded clones.

d_call: NA
j_call: TRBJ1-2
cdr3_length: 11
clone_size: NA
v_call: TRBV20-1
cdr3_nt: TGCAGTGCGTTGTCAGTATATGGCTACACCTTC
cdr3_aa: CSALSVYGYTF

d_call: TRBD2
j_call: TRBJ2-1
cdr3_length: 16
clone_size: few
v_call: TRBV5-1
cdr3_nt: TGCGCCAGCAGCTTGGCGCTAGCGGAGCTATACAATGAGCAGTTCTTC
cdr3_aa: CASSLALAELYNEQFF

d_call: NA
j_call: TRBJ2-1
cdr3_length: 12
clone_size: NA
v_call: TRBV12-3/TRBV12-4
cdr3_nt: TGTGCCAGCAGTAGGGGAGTCTACGAGCAGTTCTTC
cdr3_aa: CASSRGVYEQFF

d_call: NA
j_call: TRBJ1-5
cdr3_length: 10
clone_size: few
v_call: TRBV28
cdr3_nt: TGTGCCAGCAGGTCCCGGGCCCAGCATTTT
cdr3_aa: CASRSRAQHF

d_call: NA
j_call: TRBJ1-5
cdr3_length: 14
clone_size: NA
v_call: TRBV12-3/TRBV12-4
cdr3_nt: TGTGCCAGCAGTTTAGGGGGTCCCGATCAGCCCCAGCATTTT
cdr3_aa: CASSLGGPDQPQHF

d_call: TRBD2
j_call: TRBJ2-1
cdr3_length: 13
clone_size: few
v_call: TRBV2
cdr3_nt: TGTGCCAGCAGAGCGGGAGCTTACAATGAGCAGTTCTTC
cdr3_aa: CASRAGAYNEQFF

d_call: NA
j_call: TRBJ1-4
cdr3_length: 13
clone_size: NA
v_call: TRBV7-9
cdr3_nt: TGTGCCAGCACCTTTCGCCACGATGAAAAACTGTTTTTT
cdr3_aa: CASTFRHDEKLFF

d_call: NA
j_call: TRBJ2-7
cdr3_length: 15
clone_size: NA
v_call: TRBV7-8
cdr3_nt: TGTGCCAGCAGCGCACCCCGGGGGGCCGACTACGAGCAGTACTTC
cdr3_aa: CASSAPRGADYEQYF

d_call: TRBD2
j_call: TRBJ2-1
cdr3_length: 17
clone_size: NA
v_call: TRBV11-2
cdr3_nt: TGTGCCAGCAGCTTAGCCCCCGGACTAGCGGCTAACAATGAGCAGTTCTTC
cdr3_aa: CASSLAPGLAANNEQFF

d_call: NA
j_call: TRBJ1-2
cdr3_length: 13
clone_size: NA
v_call: TRBV6-6
cdr3_nt: TGTGCCAGCAGTTTGACGGCCTACTATGGCTACACCTTC
cdr3_aa: CASSLTAYYGYTF

d_call: NA
j_call: TRBJ2-3
cdr3_length: 15
clone_size: NA
v_call: TRBV12-3/TRBV12-4
cdr3_nt: TGTGCCAGCAGTTTAATAGGGCGCCCGGTATATACGCAGTATTTT
cdr3_aa: CASSLIGRPVYTQYF

d_call: NA
j_call: TRBJ2-7
cdr3_length: 13
clone_size: NA
v_call: TRBV29-1
cdr3_nt: TGCAGCATTGAAGTGGGGGGCTCCTACGAGCAGTACTTC
cdr3_aa: CSIEVGGSYEQYF

d_call: TRBD2
j_call: TRBJ2-7
cdr3_length: 14
clone_size: many
v_call: TRBV7-2
cdr3_nt: TGTGCCAGCAGCTTTTCTAGCGGGCTCTACGAGCAGTACTTC
cdr3_aa: CASSFSSGLYEQYF

d_call: NA
j_call: TRBJ2-3
cdr3_length: 12
clone_size: NA
v_call: TRBV24-1
cdr3_nt: TGTGCCACCAGCCGGAGCGGTGGTACGCAGTATTTT
cdr3_aa: CATSRSGGTQYF

d_call: TRBD1
j_call: TRBJ1-6
cdr3_length: 15
clone_size: NA
v_call: TRBV9
cdr3_nt: TGTGCCAGCAGCGTAGGGGACAGGGGGACTTCACCCCTCCACTTT
cdr3_aa: CASSVGDRGTSPLHF

d_call: NA
j_call: TRBJ1-2
cdr3_length: 12
clone_size: many
v_call: TRBV20-1
cdr3_nt: TGCAGTGCTAGAGGGGAGAACTATGGCTACACCTTC
cdr3_aa: CSARGENYGYTF

d_call: TRBD2
j_call: TRBJ2-7
cdr3_length: 13
clone_size: few
v_call: TRBV12-3/TRBV12-4
cdr3_nt: TGTGCCAGCAGCCCTAGCGGTGCGTGGGAGCAGTACTTC
cdr3_aa: CASSPSGAWEQYF

d_call: NA
j_call: TRBJ2-1
cdr3_length: 14
clone_size: few
v_call: TRBV6-5
cdr3_nt: TGTGCCAGCACCAAGCCCGCCCCCTACAATGAGCAGTTCTTC
cdr3_aa: CASTKPAPYNEQFF

d_call: TRBD1
j_call: TRBJ1-1
cdr3_length: 17
clone_size: once
v_call: TRBV10-3
cdr3_nt: TGTGCCATCAGTGTAAGGGGGCCGGGACACCCGAACACTGAAGCTTTCTTT
cdr3_aa: CAISVRGPGHPNTEAFF

d_call: TRBD2
j_call: TRBJ2-3
cdr3_length: 15
clone_size: once
v_call: TRBV7-2
cdr3_nt: TGTGCCAGCAGGCAGCCGGGACTAAGCACAGGTACGCAGTATTTT
cdr3_aa: CASRQPGLSTGTQYF

d_call: NA
j_call: TRBJ2-1
cdr3_length: 16
clone_size: few
v_call: TRBV4-1
cdr3_nt: TGCGCCAGCAGCCAAGATTTCCTGAGCTCCTACAATGAGCAGTTCTTC
cdr3_aa: CASSQDFLSSYNEQFF

d_call: NA
j_call: TRBJ1-1
cdr3_length: 14
clone_size: NA
v_call: TRBV6-5
cdr3_nt: TGTGCCAGCAGTAGAACAGGGAAACGCACTGAAGCTTTCTTT
cdr3_aa: CASSRTGKRTEAFF

d_call: NA
j_call: TRBJ2-3
cdr3_length: 14
clone_size: few
v_call: TRBV7-2
cdr3_nt: TGTGCCAGCAGCTTTACGGCGGGTGGGGATACGCAGTATTTT
cdr3_aa: CASSFTAGGDTQYF

d_call: NA
j_call: TRBJ1-4
cdr3_length: 15
clone_size: NA
v_call: TRBV27
cdr3_nt: TGTGCCAGCAAAGAAGTAGGGTGGGTTAATGAAAAACTGTTTTTT
cdr3_aa: CASKEVGWVNEKLFF

d_call: TRBD2
j_call: TRBJ2-1
cdr3_length: 15
clone_size: once
v_call: TRBV28
cdr3_nt: TGTGCCAGCAGTCTTTGGACTAGCCGGACTAATGAGCAGTTCTTC
cdr3_aa: CASSLWTSRTNEQFF

d_call: NA
j_call: TRBJ2-3
cdr3_length: 15
clone_size: few
v_call: TRBV7-2
cdr3_nt: TGTGCCAGCAGCTCCGGACCACAATACACAGATACGCAGTATTTT
cdr3_aa: CASSSGPQYTDTQYF

d_call: TRBD1
j_call: TRBJ2-1
cdr3_length: 15
clone_size: NA
v_call: TRBV7-9
cdr3_nt: TGTGCCAGCAGCTTAGCTACAGGGGTCTACAATGAGCAGTTCTTC
cdr3_aa: CASSLATGVYNEQFF

d_call: TRBD2
j_call: TRBJ2-3
cdr3_length: 17
clone_size: few
v_call: TRBV4-2
cdr3_nt: TGTGCCAGCAGCCGCTCTACTAGCGGGGGGCGGGTAGATACGCAGTATTTT
cdr3_aa: CASSRSTSGGRVDTQYF

d_call: NA
j_call: TRBJ1-6
cdr3_length: 14
clone_size: NA
v_call: TRBV21-1
cdr3_nt: TGTGCCAGCAGCAAAGACAGGGGGCATTCACCCCTCCACTTT
cdr3_aa: CASSKDRGHSPLHF

d_call: TRBD2
j_call: TRBJ2-1
cdr3_length: 12
clone_size: NA
v_call: TRBV9
cdr3_nt: TGTGCCAGCAGCTCAGGACTAGTCGGGCAGTTCTTC
cdr3_aa: CASSSGLVGQFF

d_call: TRBD1
j_call: TRBJ1-5
cdr3_length: 17
clone_size: NA
v_call: TRBV19
cdr3_nt: TGTGCCAGTAGTATTCGGGGACAGGCCCATAGCAATCAGCCCCAGCATTTT
cdr3_aa: CASSIRGQAHSNQPQHF

d_call: NA
j_call: TRBJ2-5
cdr3_length: 13
clone_size: many
v_call: TRBV9
cdr3_nt: TGTGCCAGCAGCGGGAAGGGTGGGGAGACCCAGTACTTC
cdr3_aa: CASSGKGGETQYF

d_call: TRBD2
j_call: TRBJ2-3
cdr3_length: 17
clone_size: NA
v_call: TRBV6-5
cdr3_nt: TGTGCCAGCAGTTACTCGAGACTAGCGGAGGCAACAGATACGCAGTATTTT
cdr3_aa: CASSYSRLAEATDTQYF

d_call: TRBD2
j_call: TRBJ2-7
cdr3_length: 15
clone_size: few
v_call: TRBV15
cdr3_nt: TGTGCCACCAGCAGATCCACCGGGACTAACTACGAGCAGTACTTC
cdr3_aa: CATSRSTGTNYEQYF

d_call: NA
j_call: TRBJ2-5
cdr3_length: 15
clone_size: NA
v_call: TRBV21-1
cdr3_nt: TGTGCCAGCAGCAAAGGCGGACAGGGGTTGGAGACCCACTACTTC
cdr3_aa: CASSKGGQGLETHYF

d_call: TRBD1
j_call: TRBJ1-2
cdr3_length: 14
clone_size: NA
v_call: TRBV12-3/TRBV12-4
cdr3_nt: TGTGCCAGCGGCACGACAGGGGGCGACTATGGCTACACCTTC
cdr3_aa: CASGTTGGDYGYTF

d_call: NA
j_call: TRBJ2-3
cdr3_length: 13
clone_size: many
v_call: TRBV27
cdr3_nt: TGTGCCAGCAGTTTATCAGCGTCAGATACGCAGTATTTT
cdr3_aa: CASSLSASDTQYF

d_call: TRBD1
j_call: TRBJ1-1
cdr3_length: 15
clone_size: few
v_call: TRBV28
cdr3_nt: TGTGCCAGCACCCAGGACAGGGTGGTGAACACTGAAGCTTTCTTT
cdr3_aa: CASTQDRVVNTEAFF

d_call: TRBD2
j_call: TRBJ2-5
cdr3_length: 16
clone_size: NA
v_call: TRBV5-1
cdr3_nt: TGCGCCAGCAGCTTGGCACTAGCGGGGGGTAACAATGAGCAGTACTTC
cdr3_aa: CASSLALAGGNNEQYF

d_call: NA
j_call: TRBJ2-3
cdr3_length: 14
clone_size: NA
v_call: TRBV7-6
cdr3_nt: TGTGCCAGCAGCTTTTGGGGGAAGGGAGATACGCAGTATTTT
cdr3_aa: CASSFWGKGDTQYF